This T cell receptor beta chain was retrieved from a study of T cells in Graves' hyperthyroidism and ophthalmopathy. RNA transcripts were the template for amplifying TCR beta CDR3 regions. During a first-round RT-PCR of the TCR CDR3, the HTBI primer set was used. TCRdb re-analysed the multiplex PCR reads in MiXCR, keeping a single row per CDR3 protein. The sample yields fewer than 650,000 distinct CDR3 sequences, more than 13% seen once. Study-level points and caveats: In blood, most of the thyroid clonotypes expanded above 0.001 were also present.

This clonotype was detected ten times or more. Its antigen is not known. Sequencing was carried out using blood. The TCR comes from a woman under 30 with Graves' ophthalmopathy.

In nucleotides, the CDR3 is TGTGCCAGCAGCTTGAGCAGACGGGATGGCTACACCTTC. Protein sequence: CASSLSRRDGYTF. This chain uses TRBV11-1 with TRBJ1-2; no firm D call. Germline loops: CDR1 SGHAT, CDR2 FQDESV (reference sequence). V dropped 3 bases and J dropped 6 bases, with 11 bases sitting between them. The CDR3 is made up of 13 amino acids.